The rows below give T cell receptor beta chains drawn from one sample of a study of cytomegalovirus exposure and HLA in healthy donors. Produced via immunoSEQ multiplex PCR; TCRdb's table is partial and in-frame only. The table shows 95,000 to 100,000 clones, with roughly 80% occurring only once. The sequenced sample was PBMCs. These receptors originate from a man between 35 and 55 years old in good health and CMV-seronegative. Each CDR3 is given without its conserved first and last residue.

v_call,cdr3_aa
TRBV13,ASSPNTLGEAYNEQF
TRBV4-3,ASSRDRGYLGHGYT
TRBV25-1,ASSAIDRADSPLH
TRBV2,ASSGDNQETQY
TRBV4-1,ASSPGRPNTGELF
TRBV27,ASRLRESTYNEQF
TRBV19,ASSPWDRSFGYGYT
TRBV29-1,SVQFGQGPYEQY
TRBV29-1,SVDIGGVTGELF
TRBV25-1,ASSELRVSSTDTQY
TRBV7-9,ASSLARISGQLMNTEAF
TRBV29-1,SVPGLFYEQY
TRBV7-8,ASSLAPGGGQPQH
TRBV5-1,ASSLGTGPPYEQY
TRBV6-1,ASSFNYEQY
TRBV9,ASSVGGGSNTEAF
TRBV11-2,ASSLEARGTDTQY
TRBV11-3,ASSLGGPMNTEAF
TRBV28,ATHPGQGAPRETQY
TRBV7-9,ASSPRRTGGGEQY
TRBV25-1,ASSGSGGSGETQY
TRBV6-6,ASSTSGSSEQY
TRBV7-6,ASSLARQGNTEAF
TRBV30,ARSRGPTDTQY
TRBV18,ASSPSQRLAGGLGLEQY
TRBV7-9,SSSPTANTDTQY
TRBV18,ASTVVLGETQY
TRBV7-9,ASSLQAFGASGYT
TRBV6-4,ASSAMRNTEAF
TRBV5-4,ASSPMPQGLNTEAF
TRBV6-1,ASSVTQGGRSEQF
TRBV7-8,ASSPGPSTDTQY
TRBV27,ASSPDRGGGYT
TRBV4-1,ASNNFLRENNYGYT
TRBV5-5,ASSWDSGKYYGYT
TRBV5-4,ASSMGQFQETQY
TRBV9,ASSVGQGPQETQY
TRBV21-1,ASSKACDRGRDEQF
TRBV12-2,ASRLAPGTSGSPYEQY
TRBV6-5,ASSYGLEVGEQY
TRBV5-6,ASSQRDRDYGYT